This entry describes one T cell receptor (beta chain). Its antigen remains unidentified. The data stem from a study of cytomegalovirus exposure and HLA in healthy donors. Study-wide results and limits: Evidence from a later analysis indicated that most CMV-associated TCR beta chains looked HLA-restricted. One cluster of highly shared sequence variants probably arose as a sequencing artifact.

In the PCR, 60 Vbeta and 13 Jbeta primers were used. Some clones are missing from TCRdb's copy, which holds only in-frame ones; the method was immunoSEQ multiplex PCR. Here the sample spans around 95,000 clones, 74% being singletons. The sequencing input was PBMCs. The receptor was derived from a male donor in good health and CMV-seronegative.

CDR3 nucleotides: TGCGCCAGCAGCGAGGGACTAGCGGGAGTCTCCGAGCAGTACTTC. Protein: CASSEGLAGVSEQYF. J is TRBJ2-7 and V is TRBV5-1; 14 bases map to TRBD2. Germline CDR1 reads SGHRS; CDR2 reads YFSETQ. The CDR3 is 15 residues long. With V trimmed by 4 bases and J by 6 bases, 6 bases remained unmatched.